Listed below are T cell receptor beta chains from one sample, sequenced in a study of T cell repertoires in aging, cancer and after chemotherapy. MiXCR was run by TCRdb on the multiplex PCR reads, yielding one entry per CDR3 protein. The sample lists 2,000 or so distinct CDR3 sequences, roughly 32% occurring once. The sequenced sample was blood. Receptor source: a human donor with a blood cancer. Each CDR3 is given with its conserved first and last residue. A D gene is named only where the DNA matches it firmly. Part of the rows lack a size; the others show once, few, many or a class for expanded clones.

d_call j_call v_call clone_size cdr3_aa cdr3_nt
NA TRBJ2-7 TRBV6-2/TRBV6-3 few CASSSTYEQYF TGTGCCAGCAGTTCTACCTACGAGCAGTACTTC
TRBD1 TRBJ1-1 TRBV5-4 NA CASSWGQGRGTEAFF TGTGCCAGCAGCTGGGGACAGGGACGGGGCACTGAAGCTTTCTTT
NA TRBJ2-1 TRBV6-1 few CASRGGGPGSYNEQFF TGTGCCAGCAGGGGAGGGGGCCCTGGCTCCTACAATGAGCAGTTCTTC
TRBD2 TRBJ2-7 TRBV6-2/TRBV6-3 NA CASSPGLAGEYEQYF TGTGCCAGCAGCCCAGGACTAGCGGGGGAATACGAGCAGTACTTC
TRBD1 TRBJ2-3 TRBV7-6 NA CASSYRTGSTDTQYF TGTGCCAGCAGCTACCGGACAGGGAGCACAGATACGCAGTATTTT
NA TRBJ2-5 TRBV6-5 few CAGARDSSGTQYF TGTGCCGGCGCGCGGGACTCATCGGGGACCCAGTACTTC
TRBD1 TRBJ1-4 TRBV11-2 NA CASSLDGGQLFF TGTGCCAGCAGCTTAGATGGGGGACAGCTGTTTTTT
TRBD1 TRBJ2-6 TRBV19 NA CASSIGQGSSGANVLTF TGTGCCAGTAGTATAGGACAGGGAAGTTCTGGGGCCAACGTCCTGACTTTC
TRBD1 TRBJ2-1 TRBV12-3/TRBV12-4 NA CASTGDRDYNEQFF TGTGCCAGCACCGGGGACAGGGATTACAATGAGCAGTTCTTC
NA TRBJ1-4 TRBV6-6 NA CASSIDRGKEKLFF TGTGCCAGCAGCATAGACCGAGGGAAGGAAAAACTGTTTTTT
NA TRBJ2-5 TRBV6-5 medium-sized CASSYSGVETQYF TGTGCCAGCAGTTACTCGGGGGTGGAGACCCAGTACTTC
NA TRBJ1-2 TRBV12-3/TRBV12-4 few CASSSASSYGYTF TGTGCCAGCAGTTCGGCCTCTTCCTATGGCTACACCTTC
TRBD1 TRBJ2-7 TRBV11-2 NA CASSHGPGQGSYEQYF TGTGCCAGCAGCCATGGCCCGGGACAGGGATCCTACGAGCAGTACTTC
NA TRBJ2-7 TRBV5-4 few CASSLGGYEQYF TGTGCCAGCAGCTTGGGGGGGTACGAGCAGTACTTC
NA TRBJ2-7 TRBV11-1 NA CASSAAPRVALTYEQYF TGTGCCAGCAGCGCAGCCCCACGGGTGGCGTTGACCTACGAGCAGTACTTC
NA TRBJ1-1 TRBV30 few CAWSKGDRMNTEAFF TGTGCCTGGAGCAAGGGGGACCGGATGAACACTGAAGCTTTCTTT
TRBD2 TRBJ2-1 TRBV5-6 NA CASSYGLAGGPNNEQFF TGCGCCAGCAGCTACGGACTAGCGGGGGGACCAAACAATGAGCAGTTCTTC
TRBD2 TRBJ2-1 TRBV6-5 few CASSPGLAGTYNEQFF TGTGCCAGCAGTCCGGGACTAGCGGGGACATACAATGAGCAGTTCTTC
TRBD1 TRBJ1-5 TRBV30 medium-sized CAWSADRDQPQHF TGTGCCTGGAGTGCAGACAGGGATCAGCCCCAGCATTTT
TRBD1 TRBJ2-5 TRBV10-2 NA CASSEPGTGRETQYF TGCGCCAGCAGTGAGCCCGGGACAGGGCGAGAGACCCAGTACTTC
NA TRBJ1-1 TRBV6-1 NA CASIGTSNTEAFF TGTGCCAGCATTGGGACATCGAACACTGAAGCTTTCTTT
NA TRBJ1-4 TRBV7-9 NA CASSLQGGNEKLFF TGTGCCAGCAGCTTACAGGGAGGTAATGAAAAACTGTTTTTT
NA TRBJ2-7 TRBV6-1 few CASRRSWEPVNSYEQYF TGTGCCAGCAGGCGTTCATGGGAACCAGTCAACTCCTACGAGCAGTACTTC
TRBD2 TRBJ2-2 TRBV27 few CASSSGLAGGYGELFF TGTGCCAGCAGTTCCGGACTAGCGGGGGGGTACGGGGAGCTGTTTTTT
NA TRBJ1-2 TRBV5-6 few CASSYGGGNYGYTF TGTGCCAGCAGCTATGGTGGGGGTAACTATGGCTACACCTTC
TRBD1 TRBJ2-5 TRBV18 NA CASSPLGGDRETQYF TGTGCCAGCTCACCCCTAGGGGGCGATCGAGAGACCCAGTACTTC
TRBD2 TRBJ2-3 TRBV6-1 few CASSPGRGTDTQYF TGTGCCAGCAGCCCAGGGAGGGGCACAGATACGCAGTATTTT
NA TRBJ2-3 TRBV19 NA CASSIDPMGDTQYF TGTGCCAGTAGTATCGACCCCATGGGAGATACGCAGTATTTT
TRBD1 TRBJ1-5 TRBV6-5 NA CASSSTGGANQPEHF TGTGCCAGCAGTTCAACAGGGGGCGCGAATCAGCCCGAGCATTTT
TRBD1 TRBJ2-7 TRBV6-6 NA CASSSGTGSKQYF TGTGCCAGCAGTTCCGGGACAGGGTCGAAGCAGTACTTC
NA TRBJ2-2 TRBV5-4 NA CASSHPDENTGELFF TGTGCCAGCAGCCACCCGGACGAGAACACCGGGGAGCTGTTTTTT
TRBD1 TRBJ1-1 TRBV6-5 few CASKDRGKNTEAFF TGTGCCAGTAAGGACAGGGGAAAGAACACTGAAGCTTTCTTT
NA TRBJ1-6 TRBV7-6 NA CARPGSSYNSPLHF TGTGCCAGACCAGGGAGCTCCTATAATTCACCCCTCCACTTT
NA TRBJ2-2 TRBV5-1 NA CASSLARTDGELFF TGCGCCAGCAGCTTGGCGAGGACGGACGGGGAGCTGTTTTTT
TRBD1 TRBJ2-1 TRBV7-6 few CASRRSGGAFVEQFF TGTGCCAGCAGACGGTCAGGGGGCGCATTCGTGGAGCAGTTCTTC
NA TRBJ2-7 TRBV6-1 few CAGRAGSYEQYF TGTGCCGGGCGTGCAGGCTCCTACGAGCAGTACTTC
NA TRBJ2-3 TRBV6-1 NA CASSAPGGPDTQYF TGTGCCAGCAGTGCACCAGGGGGGCCGGATACGCAGTATTTT
NA TRBJ2-1 TRBV20-1 NA CSARTPGTPIYNEQFF TGCAGTGCTAGAACCCCCGGGACTCCGATCTACAATGAGCAGTTCTTC
NA TRBJ2-1 TRBV19 NA CASSIWGESYNEQFF TGTGCCAGTAGTATCTGGGGTGAGTCCTACAATGAGCAGTTCTTC
TRBD1 TRBJ2-7 TRBV18 NA CASSPGTGVYEQYF TGTGCCAGCTCACCCGGGACAGGGGTCTACGAGCAGTACTTC
NA TRBJ2-1 TRBV7-6 NA CASSPSWVRGFEQFF TGTGCCAGCAGCCCCAGTTGGGTCCGGGGGTTTGAGCAGTTCTTC
NA TRBJ1-3 TRBV6-6 NA CASRGINTIYF TGTGCCAGCAGGGGAATAAACACCATATATTTT
TRBD1 TRBJ1-6 TRBV6-5 NA CASSTGQTYNSPLHF TGTGCCAGCAGTACGGGACAGACGTATAATTCACCCCTCCACTTT
TRBD2 TRBJ2-1 TRBV7-2 NA CASSSGLVYNEQFF TGTGCCAGCAGCTCGGGACTAGTGTACAATGAGCAGTTCTTC
TRBD1 TRBJ2-2 TRBV20-1 NA CSARDSSVTGGSGELFF TGCAGTGCTAGAGATTCGTCGGTGACAGGGGGCTCCGGGGAGCTGTTTTTT
NA TRBJ2-1 TRBV6-5 NA CASSYWNEQFF TGTGCCAGCAGTTATTGGAATGAGCAGTTCTTC
NA TRBJ2-1 TRBV7-9 NA CASSDWTPAYNEQFF TGTGCCAGCAGCGACTGGACACCCGCCTACAATGAGCAGTTCTTC
NA TRBJ2-3 TRBV5-1 NA CASSMGQGTDTQYF TGCGCCAGCAGCATGGGACAAGGCACAGATACGCAGTATTTT